This TCR beta chain was sequenced during a study of T cells in Graves' hyperthyroidism and ophthalmopathy. There are a few counts of this clonotype. RNA transcripts were the template for amplifying TCR beta CDR3 regions. Primed by the HTBI set, a first-round RT-PCR was run on the TCR CDR3. TCRdb re-called the multiplex PCR reads with MiXCR, one entry per CDR3 protein. The sample comprises about 330,000 distinct CDR3 sequences, roughly an eighth of which are singletons, and 34% rests with the top ten. CDR3 length equals 13 residues. Germline V gives CDR1 SQVTM, CDR2 ANQGSEA. V shed 4 bases and J shed 3 bases, with 11 bases lying between them.

Sequencing was performed on blood. The receptor was isolated from a woman aged 40 to 49 with Graves' ophthalmopathy. The J gene is TRBJ2-3, the V gene TRBV29-1; TRBD2 is a possible D gene (6 bases). Here the CDR3 reads CSVAASVTDTQYF. In DNA form, the CDR3 reads TGCAGCGTTGCAGCTAGCGTGACAGATACGCAGTATTTT.